These 3 T cell receptor beta chains came from one sample sequenced in a study of blood T cell repertoires in COVID-19. The method was immunoSEQ multiplex PCR; TCRdb's version includes in-frame clones alone and lacks a portion of them. The table records around 300,000 clones, 80% to 95% of them present only once. Material for sequencing was peripheral blood. All receptors derive from a woman in her twenties or thirties with COVID-19, enrolled during active disease.

V is TRBV18 and J is TRBJ2-5, with 9 nucleotides matching TRBD2. The CDR3 length is 15 residues. Germline lookup yields CDR1 KGHSH and CDR2 LQKENI. The V segment lost 2 bases and the J segment 4 bases; nucleotides outside the gene matches: 5. The CDR3 coding sequence is TGTGCCAGCTCACCAAGCCTAGCGGGAAGAGAGACCCAGTACTTC. Its translation: CASSPSLAGRETQYF. Using reference TRBV18 and TRBJ2-5 for the parts outside the CDR3, the full variable domain is NAGVMQNPRHLVRRRGQEARLRCSPMKGHSHVYWYRQLPEEGLKFMVYLQKENIIDESGMPKERFSAEFPKEGPSILRIQQVVRGDSAAYFCASSPSLAGRETQYFGPGTRLLVL.

V gene TRBV6-5 combines with J gene TRBJ2-5; TRBD2 agrees at 8 bases. V lost 2 bases to trimming and J lost 2 bases; unmatched junction nucleotides: 4. The CDR3 extends over 15 amino acids. The germline V gene has CDR1 MNHEY and CDR2 SVGAGI. DNA of the CDR3: TGTGCCAGCAGTTACAGGGCTAGCGGGCAAGAGACCCAGTACTTC. It yields the protein CASSYRASGQETQYF.

V is TRBV27 and J is TRBJ2-3, with no clear D. V was trimmed by 5 bases and J by 5 bases, leaving 8 bases between them. CDR3 length: 12 amino acids. Per the germline V gene, CDR1 is MNHEY and CDR2 is SMNVEV (reference sequence). The CDR3 reads CASSPPGDTQYF. CDR3 sequence (DNA): TGTGCCAGCAGTCCCCCCGGAGATACGCAGTATTTT.